Listed below are T cell receptor beta chains from one sample, sequenced in a study of blood T cells in healthy people across ages. TCRdb ran MiXCR on the 5' RACE reads and lists one entry per CDR3 protein. This table holds over a million distinct CDR3 sequences, approximately 25% found once. This same sample was also taken into another study, of T cells of mothers and their children.

Sequenced material: blood. The source is a girl under 10 years old in good health. The CDR3 runs from the conserved cysteine through the conserved F or W. D genes are given only for firm matches. Clone size, where shown, is once, few, many, or a class for clones that have expanded.

j_call v_call d_call clone_size cdr3_aa cdr3_nt
TRBJ1-4 TRBV29-1 NA few CSVQENEKLFF TGCAGCGTCCAGGAGAATGAAAAACTGTTTTTT
TRBJ2-2 TRBV6-2/TRBV6-3 NA NA CASAKGSGELFF TGTGCCAGCGCCAAAGGGTCCGGGGAGCTGTTTTTT
TRBJ1-2 TRBV7-9 TRBD1 NA CASSGSTGDHYGYTF TGTGCCAGCAGCGGATCGACAGGGGATCACTATGGCTACACCTTC
TRBJ1-1 TRBV12-3/TRBV12-4 NA NA CASSHLGQLIEAFF TGTGCCAGCAGTCACCTGGGACAACTGATAGAAGCTTTCTTT
TRBJ1-2 TRBV29-1 NA few CSVEYYGYTF TGCAGCGTTGAATACTATGGCTACACCTTC
TRBJ2-3 TRBV9 TRBD2 NA CAGSVGLAVDTQYF TGTGCCGGCAGCGTTGGACTAGCGGTGGATACGCAGTATTTT
TRBJ2-4 TRBV4-3 NA NA CASSQSVGRYIQYF TGCGCCAGCAGCCAATCGGTGGGGCGTTACATTCAGTACTTC
TRBJ2-6 TRBV11-3 NA NA CASSFRGANVLTF TGTGCCAGCAGCTTCCGAGGGGCCAACGTCCTGACTTTC
TRBJ1-2 TRBV6-1 NA NA CASSESYDVDYGHTF TGTGCCAGCAGTGAAAGCTACGACGTAGACTATGGCCACACCTTC
TRBJ2-7 TRBV7-8 TRBD1 NA CASSSRIGQESLREQYF TGTGCCAGCAGCTCTCGCATAGGACAGGAGAGCCTACGCGAGCAGTACTTC
TRBJ2-1 TRBV27 NA NA CASSHLGYSYNEQFF TGTGCCAGCAGTCACCTAGGGTACTCCTACAATGAGCAGTTCTTC
TRBJ2-7 TRBV6-5 NA few CASSDSGVPYEQYF TGTGCCAGCAGTGACTCGGGAGTACCCTACGAGCAGTACTTC
TRBJ1-1 TRBV7-9 NA NA CASSPGPIPEAFF TGTGCCAGCAGCCCTGGACCGATTCCTGAAGCTTTCTTT
TRBJ2-1 TRBV25-1 TRBD2 few CASSSGRGVYNEQFF TGTGCCAGCAGTAGCGGGAGAGGCGTATACAATGAGCAGTTCTTC
TRBJ2-1 TRBV24-1 NA NA CATSVSVSSYNEQFF TGTGCCACCAGTGTGTCGGTAAGCTCCTACAATGAGCAGTTCTTC
TRBJ2-1 TRBV10-3 TRBD2 NA CAISESIPASGVGNEQFF TGTGCCATCAGTGAGTCGATCCCGGCTAGCGGGGTAGGTAATGAGCAGTTCTTC
TRBJ2-5 TRBV25-1 TRBD2 NA CASSERERGETQYF TGTGCCAGCAGTGAACGGGAGCGGGGAGAGACCCAGTACTTC
TRBJ1-4 TRBV7-9 NA NA CASSFEGTNEKLFF TGTGCCAGCAGCTTCGAGGGCACTAATGAAAAACTGTTTTTT
TRBJ2-7 TRBV29-1 NA few CSVFVGGGTYEQYF TGCAGCGTCTTCGTTGGGGGGGGCACCTACGAGCAGTACTTC
TRBJ2-7 TRBV5-1 NA NA CASSAGRVIHEQYF TGCGCCAGCAGCGCCGGCAGAGTGATCCACGAGCAGTACTTC